Presented here are 8 T cell receptor beta chains from one specimen sequenced in a study of CD8 T cells in ankylosing spondylitis. TCRdb ran MiXCR on the 5' RACE reads and lists one entry per CDR3 protein. The sample holds approximately 210,000 distinct CDR3 sequences; roughly 13% are singletons and the top ten take more than 15%. The sequenced sample consisted of blood, either unsorted or a sorted T cell fraction (not recorded which). These TCRs come from a male donor with ankylosing spondylitis or in good health (not recorded which).

This clonotype showed up just a few times. This chain links TRBV2 with TRBJ2-7, with 7 nucleotides matching TRBD2. The J segment lost 5 bases and the V segment lost 2 bases, leaving 9 bases of the junction unmatched. CDR1 is SNHLY, CDR2 FYNNEI, per germline. CDR3 length: 15 amino acids. CDR3 nucleotide sequence: TGTGCCAGCAGTGAAAATAGGTCAGGGAGGGACGAGCAGTACTTC. Translated, it gives CASSENRSGRDEQYF.

The chain uses TRBV4-2 and TRBJ1-1; D uncertain. V lost 5 bases and J lost 0, with 13 bases in between. The CDR3 is 15 amino acids. Per germline, CDR1 LGHNA and CDR2 YNFKEQ. The CDR3 DNA reads TGTGCCAGCAGCAATTTAACGGGCATGAACACTGAAGCTTTCTTT. Encoded protein: CASSNLTGMNTEAFF.

This clonotype was observed many times. V usage is TRBV20-1 and J usage is TRBJ1-4; 10 bases are a match to TRBD1. After removal of 0 bases from V and 6 bases from J, the junction contained 1 base not matched to a gene. The germline CDR1 and CDR2 sequences are DFQATT and SNEGSKA (reference sequence). CDR3 length: 14 amino acids. The CDR3 sequence: CSARDGTGDEKLFF. For the CDR3, the DNA is TGCAGTGCTAGAGACGGGACAGGGGATGAAAAACTGTTTTTT.

The rearrangement uses TRBV2 and TRBJ2-7, with 12 nucleotides matching TRBD2. The CDR3 runs to 16 residues. The trim removed 5 bases at V and 6 bases at J, leaving 11 bases unmatched. The germline CDR1 and CDR2 sequences are SNHLY and FYNNEI. This chain's CDR3 is CASSPGLAGPNGEQYF. In DNA form, the CDR3 reads TGTGCCAGCAGTCCGGGACTAGCGGGCCCAAATGGCGAGCAGTACTTC.

This clonotype has only a few counts. The chain couples TRBV12-3 or TRBV12-4 to TRBJ2-3; D is ambiguous. The CDR3 has 17 amino acids. Trimming took 7 bases from V and 5 from J, leaving 25 bases between them. This CDR3 reads CASTSDSRSYGLDTQYF. The DNA for the CDR3 is TGTGCCAGCACTTCGGATAGCAGGTCATACGGGTTAGATACGCAGTATTTT.

This clonotype showed up just a few times. The chain links TRBV10-2 to TRBJ1-1; no definite D call. Germline V gene data show CDR1 as WSHSY and CDR2 as SAAADI. The CDR3 sequence is 13 residues long. V was trimmed by 10 bases and J by 1 base, leaving 13 bases between them. The CDR3 region has the DNA TGCGCCACTCTATTGGGAGGGAACACTGAAGCTTTCTTT. Its translation is CATLLGGNTEAFF.

The sample holds a few counts of this clonotype. V is TRBV7-9 and J is TRBJ2-1, with D unclear. V shed 3 bases and J shed 7 bases, with 10 bases lying between them. The CDR3 extends over 13 amino acids. Germline V gene data show CDR1 as SEHNR and CDR2 as FQNEAQ (reference sequence). CDR3 nucleotides: TGTGCCAGCAGCTTGCTGGAGTTGAATGAGCAGTTCTTC. Its protein is CASSLLELNEQFF.

This clonotype was detected only a few times. This rearrangement joins TRBV15 to TRBJ2-5; 9 nucleotides line up with TRBD1. J was trimmed by 4 bases and V by 5 bases; bases with no gene match: 14. CDR1 and CDR2 from the germline V gene are LNHNV and YYDKDF (reference sequence). The CDR3 spans 17 residues. CDR3 amino acids: CATSPRLGQGGRETQYF. In DNA form, the CDR3 reads TGTGCCACCAGCCCCCGGCTGGGACAGGGTGGTCGAGAGACCCAGTACTTC.